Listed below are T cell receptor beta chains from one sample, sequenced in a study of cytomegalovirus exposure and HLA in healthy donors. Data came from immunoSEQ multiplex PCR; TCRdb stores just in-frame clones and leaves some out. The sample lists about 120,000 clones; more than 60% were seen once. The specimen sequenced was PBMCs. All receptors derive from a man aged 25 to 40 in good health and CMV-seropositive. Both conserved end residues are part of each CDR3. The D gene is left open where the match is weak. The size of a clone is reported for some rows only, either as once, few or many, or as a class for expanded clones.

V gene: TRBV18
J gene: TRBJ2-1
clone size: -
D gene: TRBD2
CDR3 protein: CASSRLAGDNNEQFF
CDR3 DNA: TGTGCCAGCTCACGGCTAGCGGGGGACAACAATGAGCAGTTCTTC

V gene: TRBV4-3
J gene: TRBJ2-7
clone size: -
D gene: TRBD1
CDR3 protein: CASSQDPGQPYEQYF
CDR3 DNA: TGCGCCAGCAGCCAAGATCCGGGACAGCCCTACGAGCAGTACTTC

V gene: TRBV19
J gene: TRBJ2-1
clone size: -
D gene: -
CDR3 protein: CAGHEQFF
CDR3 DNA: TGTGCCGGCCATGAGCAGTTCTTC

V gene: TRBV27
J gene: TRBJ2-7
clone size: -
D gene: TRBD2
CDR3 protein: CASTDQGGSTKQYF
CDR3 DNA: TGTGCCAGCACCGACCAGGGAGGGAGTACTAAGCAGTACTTC

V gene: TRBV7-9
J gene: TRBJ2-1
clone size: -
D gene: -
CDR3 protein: CSSSFLGDEQFF
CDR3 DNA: TGTTCCAGCAGCTTTCTAGGAGACGAGCAGTTCTTC

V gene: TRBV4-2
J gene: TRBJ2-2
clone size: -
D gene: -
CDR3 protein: CASSQDRGGAAGGELFF
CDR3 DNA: TGTGCCAGCAGCCAAGATCGTGGGGGGGCCGCCGGCGGGGAGCTGTTTTTT

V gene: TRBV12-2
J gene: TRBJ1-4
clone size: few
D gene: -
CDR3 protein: CASRLASPGQAHEKLFF
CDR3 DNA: TGTGCAAGTCGCTTAGCGTCTCCGGGACAAGCGCATGAAAAACTGTTTTTT

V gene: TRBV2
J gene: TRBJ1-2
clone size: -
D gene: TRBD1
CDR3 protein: CASSQGGRVDGYTF
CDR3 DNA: TGTGCCAGCAGTCAAGGGGGCAGGGTGGACGGCTACACCTTC

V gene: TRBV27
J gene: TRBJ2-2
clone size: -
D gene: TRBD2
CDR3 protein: CASSRERPGLAGVGELFF
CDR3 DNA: TGTGCCAGCAGCCGGGAGAGACCGGGACTAGCGGGGGTCGGGGAGCTGTTTTTT

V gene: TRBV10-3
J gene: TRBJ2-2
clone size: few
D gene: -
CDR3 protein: CATRDSNTGELFF
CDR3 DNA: TGTGCCACGCGGGACAGTAACACCGGGGAGCTGTTTTTT

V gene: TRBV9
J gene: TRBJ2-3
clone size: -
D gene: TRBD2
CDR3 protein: CASSPFGGGPTDTQYF
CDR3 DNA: TGTGCCAGCAGCCCTTTTGGCGGGGGGCCTACAGATACGCAGTATTTT

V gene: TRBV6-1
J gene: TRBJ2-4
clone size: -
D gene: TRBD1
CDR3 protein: CASRGQLLAKNIQYF
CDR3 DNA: TGTGCCAGCAGGGGACAGCTTCTAGCCAAAAACATTCAGTACTTC

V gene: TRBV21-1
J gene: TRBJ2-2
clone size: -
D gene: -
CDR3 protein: CASSSVLSGTGVRSNTGELFF
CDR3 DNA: TGTGCCAGCAGCAGCGTACTCAGCGGGACAGGGGTCCGATCGAACACCGGGGAGCTGTTTTTT

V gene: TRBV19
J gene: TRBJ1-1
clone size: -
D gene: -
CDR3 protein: CASSIPSMGNTEAFF
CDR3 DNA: TGTGCCAGTAGTATACCTAGCATGGGGAACACTGAAGCTTTCTTT

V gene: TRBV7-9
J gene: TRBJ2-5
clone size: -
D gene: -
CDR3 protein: CASSLYGTKEETQYF
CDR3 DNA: TGTGCCAGCAGCTTATACGGGACAAAGGAGGAGACCCAGTACTTC

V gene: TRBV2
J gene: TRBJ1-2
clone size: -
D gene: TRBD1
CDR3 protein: CASISIWTGMRGYTF
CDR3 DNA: TGTGCCAGCATCTCTATCTGGACAGGGATGCGAGGCTACACCTTC

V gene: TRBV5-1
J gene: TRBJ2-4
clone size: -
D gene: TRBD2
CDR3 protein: CASSLTTSGLAKNIQYF
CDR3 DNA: TGCGCCAGCAGCTTGACCACTAGCGGGCTAGCCAAAAACATTCAGTACTTC

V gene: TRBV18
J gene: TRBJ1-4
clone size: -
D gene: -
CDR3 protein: CASSEQGGEKLFF
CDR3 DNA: TGTGCCAGCTCAGAACAGGGAGGGGAAAAACTGTTTTTT

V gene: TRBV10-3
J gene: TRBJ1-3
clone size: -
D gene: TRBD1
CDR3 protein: CAMTGVSGNTIYF
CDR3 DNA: TGTGCCATGACAGGGGTATCGGGAAACACCATATATTTT

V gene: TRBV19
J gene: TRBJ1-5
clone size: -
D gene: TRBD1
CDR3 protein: CASSIAGGQPQHF
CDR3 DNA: TGTGCCAGTAGTATTGCAGGGGGCCAGCCCCAGCATTTT

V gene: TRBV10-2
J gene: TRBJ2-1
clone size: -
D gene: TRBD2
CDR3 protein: CASSEASGGADNEQFF
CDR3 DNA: TGCGCCAGCAGTGAGGCTAGCGGGGGGGCCGACAATGAGCAGTTCTTC

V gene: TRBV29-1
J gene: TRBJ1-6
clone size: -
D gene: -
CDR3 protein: CSYSEGEFSPLHF
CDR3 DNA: TGCAGCTACTCCGAAGGGGAATTTTCACCCCTCCACTTT

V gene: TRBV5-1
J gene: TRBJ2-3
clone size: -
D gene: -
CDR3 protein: CASSLGGRTDTQYF
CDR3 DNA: TGCGCCAGCAGCTTGGGGGGCCGAACAGATACGCAGTATTTT

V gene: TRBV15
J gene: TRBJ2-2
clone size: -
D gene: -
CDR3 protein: CATSREARANTGELFF
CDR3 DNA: TGTGCCACCAGCAGAGAGGCCAGGGCGAACACCGGGGAGCTGTTTTTT

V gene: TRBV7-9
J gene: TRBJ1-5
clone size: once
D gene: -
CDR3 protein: CASSSTGPYQPQHF
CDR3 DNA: TGTGCCAGCAGCTCGACAGGCCCCTATCAGCCCCAGCATTTT

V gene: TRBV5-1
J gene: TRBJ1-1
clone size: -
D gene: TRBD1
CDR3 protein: CASSWKKQGARAFF
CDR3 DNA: TGCGCCAGCAGCTGGAAAAAACAGGGGGCTCGGGCTTTCTTT

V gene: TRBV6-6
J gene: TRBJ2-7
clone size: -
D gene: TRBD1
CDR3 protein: CASRIKDRAYEQYF
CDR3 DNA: TGTGCCAGCAGAATTAAGGACAGGGCCTACGAGCAGTACTTC

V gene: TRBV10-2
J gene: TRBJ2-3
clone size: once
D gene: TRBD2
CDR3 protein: CASSRLAGLQYF
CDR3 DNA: TGCGCCAGCAGCAGACTAGCGGGGTTGCAGTATTTT

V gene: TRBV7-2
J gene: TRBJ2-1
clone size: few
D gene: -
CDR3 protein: CASSPQGGQKFNEQFF
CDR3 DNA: TGTGCCAGCAGCCCTCAGGGGGGACAGAAGTTCAATGAGCAGTTCTTC

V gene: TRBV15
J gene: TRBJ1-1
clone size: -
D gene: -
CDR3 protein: CATSRVSDTEAFF
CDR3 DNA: TGTGCCACCAGCAGAGTTTCAGACACTGAAGCTTTCTTT

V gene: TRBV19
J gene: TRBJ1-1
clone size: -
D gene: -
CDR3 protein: CASTTIRDTEAFF
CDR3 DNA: TGTGCCAGTACTACCATCCGGGACACTGAAGCTTTCTTT

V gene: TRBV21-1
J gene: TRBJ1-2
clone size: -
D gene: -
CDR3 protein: CASSVQRANYGYTF
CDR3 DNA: TGTGCCAGCAGTGTGCAGCGAGCTAACTATGGCTACACCTTC

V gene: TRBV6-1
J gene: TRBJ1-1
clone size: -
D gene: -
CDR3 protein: CASSPQENTEAFF
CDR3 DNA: TGTGCCAGCAGTCCTCAGGAGAACACTGAAGCTTTCTTT